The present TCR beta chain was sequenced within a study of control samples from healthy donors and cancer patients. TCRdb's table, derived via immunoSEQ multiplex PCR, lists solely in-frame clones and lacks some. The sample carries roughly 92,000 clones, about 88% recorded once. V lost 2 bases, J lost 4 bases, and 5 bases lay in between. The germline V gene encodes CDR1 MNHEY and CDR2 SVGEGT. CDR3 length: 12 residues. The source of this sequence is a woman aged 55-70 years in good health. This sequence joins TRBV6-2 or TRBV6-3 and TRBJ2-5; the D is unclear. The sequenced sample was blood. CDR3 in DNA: TGTGCCAGCAGTTACAGGACAGAGACCCAGTACTTC. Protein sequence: CASSYRTETQYF.